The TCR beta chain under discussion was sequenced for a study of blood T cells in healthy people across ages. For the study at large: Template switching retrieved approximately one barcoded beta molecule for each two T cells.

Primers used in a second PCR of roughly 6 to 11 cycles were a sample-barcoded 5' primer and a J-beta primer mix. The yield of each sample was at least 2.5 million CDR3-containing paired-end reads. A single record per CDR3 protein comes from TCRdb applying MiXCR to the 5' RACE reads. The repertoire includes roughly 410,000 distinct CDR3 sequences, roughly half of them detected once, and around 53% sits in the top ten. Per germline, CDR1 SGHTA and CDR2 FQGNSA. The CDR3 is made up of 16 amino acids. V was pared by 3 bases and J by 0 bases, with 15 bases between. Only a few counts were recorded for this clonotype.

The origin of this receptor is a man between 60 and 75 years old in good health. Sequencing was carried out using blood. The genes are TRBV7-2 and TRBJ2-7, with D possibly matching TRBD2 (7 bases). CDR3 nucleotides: TGTGCCAGCAGCTTGGGAGGGGGTGGGGGCTCCTACGAGCAGTACTTC. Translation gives CASSLGGGGGSYEQYF.